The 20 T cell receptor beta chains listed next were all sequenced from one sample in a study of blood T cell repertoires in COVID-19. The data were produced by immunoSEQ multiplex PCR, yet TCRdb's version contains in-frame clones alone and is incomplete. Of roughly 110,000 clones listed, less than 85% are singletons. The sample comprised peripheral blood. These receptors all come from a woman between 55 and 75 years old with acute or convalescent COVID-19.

CDR3 nucleotides: TGTGCCGGAGCCGGGACAGGGGTTGTCGGGGAGCTGTTTTTT. Protein sequence: CAGAGTGVVGELFF. The V and J genes are TRBV6-5 and TRBJ2-2; 10 bases line up with TRBD1. The J segment lost 7 bases and the V segment lost 11 bases, leaving 10 bases of the junction unmatched. Germline V CDR1 and CDR2: MNHEY, SVGAGI. The CDR3 is 14 amino acids.

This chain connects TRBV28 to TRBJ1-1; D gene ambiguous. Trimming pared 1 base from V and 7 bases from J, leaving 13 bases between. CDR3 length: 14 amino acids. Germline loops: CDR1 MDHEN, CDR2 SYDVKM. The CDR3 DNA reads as TGTGCCAGCAGTTTATCGCGTAATCGGTTTGAAGCTTTCTTT. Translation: CASSLSRNRFEAFF. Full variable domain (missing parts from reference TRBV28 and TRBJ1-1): DVKVTQSSRYLVKRTGEKVFLECVQDMDHENMFWYRQDPGLGLRLIYFSYDVKMKEKGDIPEGYSVSREKKERFSLILESASTNQTSMYLCASSLSRNRFEAFFGQGTRLTVV.

CDR3 coding DNA: TGTGCCAGTAGTATAATCCCTAGCGGGGCTACAACTCCCTACGAGCAGTACTTC. This sequence encodes CASSIIPSGATTPYEQYF. The chain uses TRBV19 and TRBJ2-7; 9 nucleotides line up with TRBD2. The junction had 13 bases not matched to a gene; V was cut back by 2 bases and J by 2 bases. The CDR3 covers 18 residues. CDR1 is LNHDA, CDR2 SQIVND, per germline (reference sequence).

In DNA, the CDR3 is TGTGCCAGCAGCATCACAGGGGGCGGGAACTATGGCTACACCTTC. It encodes CASSITGGGNYGYTF. The chain links TRBV7-8 to TRBJ1-2; 9 positions agree with TRBD1. This CDR3 region has 15 residues. Germline V gives CDR1 SGHVS, CDR2 FQNEAQ. J was trimmed by 2 bases and V by 5 bases; bases with no gene match: 6.

In nucleotides, the CDR3 is TGTGCCAGCACCCCCCCGCCAGGGACAACTGGAAACACCATATATTTT. Protein: CASTPPPGTTGNTIYF. The chain employs TRBV7-8 and TRBJ1-3, with D perhaps TRBD1 (6 bases). Germline V gene data show CDR1 as SGHVS and CDR2 as FQNEAQ. This CDR3 region has 16 residues. Trimming took off 7 bases at V and 2 bases at J, with 18 bases between the two ends.

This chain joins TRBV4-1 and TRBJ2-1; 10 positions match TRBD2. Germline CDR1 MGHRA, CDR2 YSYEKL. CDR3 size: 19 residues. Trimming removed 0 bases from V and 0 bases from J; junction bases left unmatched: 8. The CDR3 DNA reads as TGCGCCAGCAGCCAAGAATCCGGGCTAGCGGGGGCCTCCTACAATGAGCAGTTCTTC. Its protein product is CASSQESGLAGASYNEQFF.

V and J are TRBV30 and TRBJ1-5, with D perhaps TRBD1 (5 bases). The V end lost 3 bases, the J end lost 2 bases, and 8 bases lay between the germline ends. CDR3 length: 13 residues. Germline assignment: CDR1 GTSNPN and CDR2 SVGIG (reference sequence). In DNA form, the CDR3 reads TGTGCCTGGAGAGGGGAGGGCAATCAGCCCCAGCATTTT. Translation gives CAWRGEGNQPQHF.

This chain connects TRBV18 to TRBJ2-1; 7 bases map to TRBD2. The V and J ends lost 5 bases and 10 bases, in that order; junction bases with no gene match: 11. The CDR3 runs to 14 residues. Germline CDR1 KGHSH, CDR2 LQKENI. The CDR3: CASSSPTRREEQFF. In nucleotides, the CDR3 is TGTGCCAGCTCATCCCCTACTCGGCGGGAGGAGCAGTTCTTC.

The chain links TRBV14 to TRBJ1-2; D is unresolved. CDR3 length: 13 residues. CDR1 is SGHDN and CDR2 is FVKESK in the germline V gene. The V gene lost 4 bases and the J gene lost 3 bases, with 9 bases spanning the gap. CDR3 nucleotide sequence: TGTGCCAGCAGCCTCAGGATGGACTATGGCTACACCTTC. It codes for CASSLRMDYGYTF.

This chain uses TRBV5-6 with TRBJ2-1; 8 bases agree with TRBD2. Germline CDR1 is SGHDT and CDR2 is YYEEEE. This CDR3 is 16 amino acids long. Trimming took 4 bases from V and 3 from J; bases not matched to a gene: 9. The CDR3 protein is CASSLGSGGNYNEQFF. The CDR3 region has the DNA TGTGCCAGCAGCCTGGGAAGCGGGGGCAACTACAATGAGCAGTTCTTC.

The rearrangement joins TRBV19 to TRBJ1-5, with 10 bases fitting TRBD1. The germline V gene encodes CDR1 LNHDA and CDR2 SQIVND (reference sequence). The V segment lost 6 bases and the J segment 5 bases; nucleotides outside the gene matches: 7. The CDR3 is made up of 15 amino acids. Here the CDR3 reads CASSLDRGYDQPQHF. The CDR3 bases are TGTGCCAGTAGCCTGGACAGGGGGTATGATCAGCCCCAGCATTTT. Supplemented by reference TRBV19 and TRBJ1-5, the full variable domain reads DGGITQSPKYLFRKEGQNVTLSCEQNLNHDAMYWYRQDPGQGLRLIYYSQIVNDFQKGDIAEGYSVSREKKESFPLTVTSAQKNPTAFYLCASSLDRGYDQPQHFGDGTRLSIL.

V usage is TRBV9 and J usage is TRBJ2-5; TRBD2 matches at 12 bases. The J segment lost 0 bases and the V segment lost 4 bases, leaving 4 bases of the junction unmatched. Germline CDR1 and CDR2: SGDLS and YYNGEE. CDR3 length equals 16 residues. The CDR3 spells CASSLGLAGNQETQYF. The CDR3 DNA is TGTGCCAGCAGCCTCGGACTAGCGGGGAACCAAGAGACCCAGTACTTC.

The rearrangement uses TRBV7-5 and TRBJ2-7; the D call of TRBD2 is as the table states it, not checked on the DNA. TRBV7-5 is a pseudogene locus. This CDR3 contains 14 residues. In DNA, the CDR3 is TGTGCCAGAAGCTTAAATCTTAGAGAGTACGAGCAGTACTTC. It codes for CARSLNLREYEQYF.

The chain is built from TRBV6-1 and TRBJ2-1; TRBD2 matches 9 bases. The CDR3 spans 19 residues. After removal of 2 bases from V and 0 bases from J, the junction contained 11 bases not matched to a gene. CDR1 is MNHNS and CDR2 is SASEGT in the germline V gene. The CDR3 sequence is CASSEYGGRVLSSYNEQFF. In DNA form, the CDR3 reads TGTGCCAGCAGTGAATACGGCGGGAGGGTGTTAAGCTCCTACAATGAGCAGTTCTTC.

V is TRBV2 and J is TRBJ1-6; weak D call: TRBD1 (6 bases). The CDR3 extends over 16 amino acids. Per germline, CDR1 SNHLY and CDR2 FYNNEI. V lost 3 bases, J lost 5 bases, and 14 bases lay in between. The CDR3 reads CASSDTPGHNNSPLHF. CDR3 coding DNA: TGTGCCAGCAGTGATACCCCGGGACACAATAATTCACCCCTCCACTTT.

DNA for the CDR3: TGCAGCGTTGGGGAGGACAGGGGGCAGAAGCAGTACTTC. Amino acid sequence: CSVGEDRGQKQYF. V gene TRBV29-1 combines with J gene TRBJ2-7, with 11 nucleotides matching TRBD1. Looked up from germline, CDR1 is SQVTM and CDR2 is ANQGSEA. V was clipped by 4 bases and J by 8 bases; unmatched bases: 7. The CDR3 is 13 residues long.

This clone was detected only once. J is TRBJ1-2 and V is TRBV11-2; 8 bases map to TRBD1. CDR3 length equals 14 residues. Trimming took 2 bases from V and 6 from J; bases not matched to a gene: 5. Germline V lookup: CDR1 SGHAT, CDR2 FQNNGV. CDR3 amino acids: CASSLQTGVDGYTF. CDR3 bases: TGTGCCAGCAGCTTACAGACAGGGGTAGATGGCTACACCTTC.

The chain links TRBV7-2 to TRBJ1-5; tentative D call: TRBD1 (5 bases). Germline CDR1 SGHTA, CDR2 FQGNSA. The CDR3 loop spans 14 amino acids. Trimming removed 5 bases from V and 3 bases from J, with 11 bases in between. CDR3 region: CASSLQTVNQPQHF. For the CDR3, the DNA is TGTGCCAGCAGCCTCCAGACAGTCAATCAGCCCCAGCATTTT.

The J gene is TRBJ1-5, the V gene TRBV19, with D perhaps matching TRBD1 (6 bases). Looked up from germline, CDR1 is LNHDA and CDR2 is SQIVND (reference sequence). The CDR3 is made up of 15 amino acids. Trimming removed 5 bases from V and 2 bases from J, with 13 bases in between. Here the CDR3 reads CASSSTPGGNQPQHF. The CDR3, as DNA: TGTGCCAGTAGTTCGACCCCAGGGGGCAATCAGCCCCAGCATTTT. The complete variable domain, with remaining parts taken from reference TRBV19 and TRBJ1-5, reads DGGITQSPKYLFRKEGQNVTLSCEQNLNHDAMYWYRQDPGQGLRLIYYSQIVNDFQKGDIAEGYSVSREKKESFPLTVTSAQKNPTAFYLCASSSTPGGNQPQHFGDGTRLSIL.

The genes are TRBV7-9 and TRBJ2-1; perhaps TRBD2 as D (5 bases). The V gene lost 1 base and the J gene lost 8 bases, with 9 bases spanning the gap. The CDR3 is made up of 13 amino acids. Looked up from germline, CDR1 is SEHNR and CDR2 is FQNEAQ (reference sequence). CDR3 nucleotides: TGTGCCAGCAGCTTAGTTCCGAGGGATGAGCAGTTCTTC. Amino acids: CASSLVPRDEQFF.